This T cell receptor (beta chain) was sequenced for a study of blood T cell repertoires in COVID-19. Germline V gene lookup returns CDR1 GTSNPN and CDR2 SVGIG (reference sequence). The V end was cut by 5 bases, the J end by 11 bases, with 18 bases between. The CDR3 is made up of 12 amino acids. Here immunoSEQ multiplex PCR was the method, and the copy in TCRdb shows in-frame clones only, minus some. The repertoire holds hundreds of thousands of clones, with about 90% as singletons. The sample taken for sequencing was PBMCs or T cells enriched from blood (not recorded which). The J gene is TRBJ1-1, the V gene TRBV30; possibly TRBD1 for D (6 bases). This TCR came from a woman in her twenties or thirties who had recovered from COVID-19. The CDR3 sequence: CAWLPSGTHAFF. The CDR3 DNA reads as TGTGCCTGGCTCCCATCCGGGACACATGCTTTCTTT.